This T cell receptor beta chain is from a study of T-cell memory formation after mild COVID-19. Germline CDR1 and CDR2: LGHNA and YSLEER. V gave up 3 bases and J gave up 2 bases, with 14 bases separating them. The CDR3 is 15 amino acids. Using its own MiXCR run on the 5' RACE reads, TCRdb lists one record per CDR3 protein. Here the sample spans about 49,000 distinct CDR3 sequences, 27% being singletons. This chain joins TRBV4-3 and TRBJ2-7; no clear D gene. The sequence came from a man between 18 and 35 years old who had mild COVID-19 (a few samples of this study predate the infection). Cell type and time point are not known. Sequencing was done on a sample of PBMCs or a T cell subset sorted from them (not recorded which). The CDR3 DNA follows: TGCGCCAGCAGCCAGGATCGGTTGGCAGCCTACGAGCAGTACTTC. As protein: CASSQDRLAAYEQYF.